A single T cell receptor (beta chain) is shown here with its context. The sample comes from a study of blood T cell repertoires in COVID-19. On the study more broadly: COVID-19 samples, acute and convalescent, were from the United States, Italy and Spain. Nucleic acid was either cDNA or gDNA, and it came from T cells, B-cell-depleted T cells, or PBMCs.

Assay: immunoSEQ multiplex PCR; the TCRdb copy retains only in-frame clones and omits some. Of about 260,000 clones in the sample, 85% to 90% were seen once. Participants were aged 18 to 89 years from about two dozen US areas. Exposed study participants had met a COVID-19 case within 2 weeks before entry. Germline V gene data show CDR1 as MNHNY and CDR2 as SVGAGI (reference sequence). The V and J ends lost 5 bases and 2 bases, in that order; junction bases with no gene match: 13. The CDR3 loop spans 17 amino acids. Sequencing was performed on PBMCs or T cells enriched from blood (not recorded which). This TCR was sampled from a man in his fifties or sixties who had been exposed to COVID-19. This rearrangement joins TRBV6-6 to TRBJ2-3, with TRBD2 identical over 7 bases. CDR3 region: CASSLRLARASTDTQYF. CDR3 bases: TGTGCCAGCAGTCTCCGACTAGCCCGCGCCTCCACAGATACGCAGTATTTT.